A selection of T cell receptor beta chains follows, all from one sample in a study of Graves' ophthalmopathy and Graves' hyperthyroidism. TCRdb re-derived calls from the multiplex PCR reads in MiXCR, one entry per CDR3 protein. The sample holds 400,000 or so distinct CDR3 sequences, just over 15% seen once. Specimen: peripheral blood. The receptors come from a woman between 18 and 29 years old with stable Graves' hyperthyroidism. CDR3s include the opening cysteine and the closing phenylalanine or tryptophan. D genes are given only for firm matches. Size is stated for part of the rows, as once, few or many counts, or as a class when the clone is expanded.

J gene: TRBJ1-6; clone size: many; V gene: TRBV5-1; D gene: .; CDR3 DNA: TGCGCCAGCAGCTTGGACAGGGCTGATTCACCCCTCCACTTT; CDR3 protein: CASSLDRADSPLHF
J gene: TRBJ1-5; clone size: many; V gene: TRBV15; D gene: .; CDR3 DNA: TGTGCCACCAGCAGAGATAAGCAGGCAGCCAGCAATCAGCCCCAGCATTTT; CDR3 protein: CATSRDKQAASNQPQHF
J gene: TRBJ2-7; clone size: many; V gene: TRBV6-5; D gene: .; CDR3 DNA: TGTGCCAGCAGTTACGACTTCGAGCAGTACTTC; CDR3 protein: CASSYDFEQYF
J gene: TRBJ2-7; clone size: many; V gene: TRBV15; D gene: .; CDR3 DNA: TGTGCCACCAGCAGAGATCTTCCCGGAGCAAACTACGAGCAGTACTTC; CDR3 protein: CATSRDLPGANYEQYF
J gene: TRBJ2-5; clone size: many; V gene: TRBV20-1; D gene: TRBD2; CDR3 DNA: TGCAGTGTTCGGGCAGGGAGGGACCAAGAGACCCAGTACTTC; CDR3 protein: CSVRAGRDQETQYF
J gene: TRBJ1-6; clone size: many; V gene: TRBV7-2; D gene: .; CDR3 DNA: TGTGCCAGCAGCTTATCGGAGTCACCCCTCCACTTT; CDR3 protein: CASSLSESPLHF
J gene: TRBJ2-5; clone size: many; V gene: TRBV12-3/TRBV12-4; D gene: .; CDR3 DNA: TGTGCCAGCAGTTTGGGCCGTGCCTTACAAGAGACCCAGTACTTC; CDR3 protein: CASSLGRALQETQYF
J gene: TRBJ1-1; clone size: many; V gene: TRBV27; D gene: TRBD1; CDR3 DNA: TGTGCCAGCAGTTGGTTTCGGGACAGGGGGCGAACTTTCTTT; CDR3 protein: CASSWFRDRGRTFF
J gene: TRBJ2-5; clone size: many; V gene: TRBV19; D gene: .; CDR3 DNA: TGTGCCAGCGGGTCCCAAGAGACCCAGTACTTC; CDR3 protein: CASGSQETQYF
J gene: TRBJ1-2; clone size: many; V gene: TRBV12-3/TRBV12-4; D gene: .; CDR3 DNA: TGTGCCAGCAGTATCTTTGGCGGAACCTATGGCTACACCTTC; CDR3 protein: CASSIFGGTYGYTF
J gene: TRBJ2-7; clone size: many; V gene: TRBV7-9; D gene: .; CDR3 DNA: TGTGCCAGCAGCTTACAGGGACTCTGGGACGAGCAGTACTTC; CDR3 protein: CASSLQGLWDEQYF
J gene: TRBJ1-2; clone size: few; V gene: TRBV4-3; D gene: .; CDR3 DNA: TGCGCCAGCAGCCATCACCCGGGACGGGCGGGTGGCTACACCTTC; CDR3 protein: CASSHHPGRAGGYTF
J gene: TRBJ2-7; clone size: few; V gene: TRBV18; D gene: .; CDR3 DNA: TGTGCCAGCTCACCCCCCGGAAGGGGGTCCTACGAGCAGTACTTC; CDR3 protein: CASSPPGRGSYEQYF
J gene: TRBJ2-7; clone size: many; V gene: TRBV6-2/TRBV6-3; D gene: .; CDR3 DNA: TGTGCCAGCAGTTACGGAGCCGCTTCCTACGAGCAGTACTTC; CDR3 protein: CASSYGAASYEQYF
J gene: TRBJ1-1; clone size: many; V gene: TRBV12-3/TRBV12-4; D gene: .; CDR3 DNA: TGTGCCAGCAGTCAGGGTTTAGGGTCGGTAACTGAAGCTTTCTTT; CDR3 protein: CASSQGLGSVTEAFF
J gene: TRBJ2-5; clone size: many; V gene: TRBV10-2; D gene: .; CDR3 DNA: TGCGCCAGCAGTGTCGGACACCAAGAGACCCAGTACTTC; CDR3 protein: CASSVGHQETQYF
J gene: TRBJ2-5; clone size: many; V gene: TRBV7-8; D gene: TRBD2; CDR3 DNA: TGTGCCAGCAGCTTAGTACAGACTAGCTGGGAAGAGACCCAGTACTTC; CDR3 protein: CASSLVQTSWEETQYF
J gene: TRBJ2-7; clone size: .; V gene: TRBV28; D gene: .; CDR3 DNA: TGTGCCACTCTGTCCCCCGGGGGAGTCTACGAGCAGTACTTC; CDR3 protein: CATLSPGGVYEQYF
J gene: TRBJ2-2; clone size: many; V gene: TRBV15; D gene: TRBD1; CDR3 DNA: TGTGCCACCAGCAGAGGGGACAGGGACGGAGGGGAGCTGTTTTTT; CDR3 protein: CATSRGDRDGGELFF
J gene: TRBJ1-1; clone size: .; V gene: TRBV15; D gene: .; CDR3 DNA: TGTGCCACCAGCAGAGATCGATCCGGAGGGAGTGAAGCTTTCTTT; CDR3 protein: CATSRDRSGGSEAFF
J gene: TRBJ1-2; clone size: many; V gene: TRBV6-2/TRBV6-3; D gene: .; CDR3 DNA: TGTGCCAGCAGTTACTCGATCGCGGGGACCGGCTACACCTTC; CDR3 protein: CASSYSIAGTGYTF
J gene: TRBJ1-5; clone size: .; V gene: TRBV19; D gene: .; CDR3 DNA: TGTGCCAGTAGTATAGATGGGGAAGCTCAGCCCCAGCATTTT; CDR3 protein: CASSIDGEAQPQHF
J gene: TRBJ2-5; clone size: many; V gene: TRBV6-1; D gene: TRBD1; CDR3 DNA: TGTGCCAGCAGTGAGACAGGGGGCGTCGGCAAACAGTACTTC; CDR3 protein: CASSETGGVGKQYF
J gene: TRBJ1-3; clone size: many; V gene: TRBV19; D gene: .; CDR3 DNA: TGTGCCAGCACCCTGGGGCAGGGCACCTCTGGAAACACCATATATTTT; CDR3 protein: CASTLGQGTSGNTIYF
J gene: TRBJ2-2; clone size: few; V gene: TRBV4-2; D gene: .; CDR3 DNA: TGTGCCAGCAGCCAAGACCAAGGGGCCGCCGGGGAGCTGTTTTTT; CDR3 protein: CASSQDQGAAGELFF
J gene: TRBJ2-2; clone size: many; V gene: TRBV24-1; D gene: TRBD1; CDR3 DNA: TGTGCCACCAGTGATTTCAAGGGGGCCTCGGACCTCGGGGAGCTGTTTTTT; CDR3 protein: CATSDFKGASDLGELFF
J gene: TRBJ1-6; clone size: many; V gene: TRBV6-2/TRBV6-3; D gene: .; CDR3 DNA: TGTGCCAGCAGCCCGCAGGAGGGACTGAATAATTCACCCCTCCACTTT; CDR3 protein: CASSPQEGLNNSPLHF
J gene: TRBJ1-1; clone size: few; V gene: TRBV14; D gene: TRBD1; CDR3 DNA: TGTGCCAGCAGCCAGATAACAGGGGGTAACACTGAAGCTTTCTTT; CDR3 protein: CASSQITGGNTEAFF
J gene: TRBJ1-2; clone size: many; V gene: TRBV2; D gene: TRBD1; CDR3 DNA: TGTGCCAGGGGGGACAGTCGATATGGCTACACCTTC; CDR3 protein: CARGDSRYGYTF
J gene: TRBJ1-1; clone size: many; V gene: TRBV5-1; D gene: .; CDR3 DNA: TGCGCCAGCAGCTTGGCAGGGTTTGAGGTCTTGAACACTGAAGCTTTCTTT; CDR3 protein: CASSLAGFEVLNTEAFF
J gene: TRBJ1-2; clone size: .; V gene: TRBV20-1; D gene: TRBD1; CDR3 DNA: TGCAGTCCTTATCCCGGGACAGGCTATGGCTACACCTTC; CDR3 protein: CSPYPGTGYGYTF
J gene: TRBJ1-2; clone size: .; V gene: TRBV19; D gene: TRBD1; CDR3 DNA: TGTTCCACCTTGACAGGGCTTGGCTACACCTTC; CDR3 protein: CSTLTGLGYTF
J gene: TRBJ1-1; clone size: .; V gene: TRBV18; D gene: .; CDR3 DNA: TGTGCCAGCTCACCAGGGTCAGGTACGGGCTGGACTGAAGCTTTCTTT; CDR3 protein: CASSPGSGTGWTEAFF
J gene: TRBJ2-7; clone size: few; V gene: TRBV12-3/TRBV12-4; D gene: .; CDR3 DNA: TGTGCCAGCAGTTTTCGAGGACACAAGAAACCCTACGAGCAGTACTTC; CDR3 protein: CASSFRGHKKPYEQYF
J gene: TRBJ1-1; clone size: few; V gene: TRBV12-3/TRBV12-4; D gene: .; CDR3 DNA: TGTGCCAGCAGACAACGGGACAACCGTAACAGAAACACTGAAGCTTTCTTT; CDR3 protein: CASRQRDNRNRNTEAFF
J gene: TRBJ1-5; clone size: many; V gene: TRBV19; D gene: .; CDR3 DNA: TGTGCCAGTTGCCGGGGAGGGGGCAATCAGCCCCAGCATTTT; CDR3 protein: CASCRGGGNQPQHF
J gene: TRBJ1-2; clone size: many; V gene: TRBV20-1; D gene: .; CDR3 DNA: TGCAGTGCTAGAGAGGGGGACAAGTACTATGGCTACACCTTC; CDR3 protein: CSAREGDKYYGYTF
J gene: TRBJ2-2; clone size: many; V gene: TRBV2; D gene: TRBD1; CDR3 DNA: TGTGCCAGCGGACAGGGAACCGCCGGGGAGCTGTTTTTT; CDR3 protein: CASGQGTAGELFF
J gene: TRBJ1-1; clone size: many; V gene: TRBV12-3/TRBV12-4; D gene: TRBD1; CDR3 DNA: TGTGCCAGCAGTGAGGGACAGTCTGAAGCTTTCTTT; CDR3 protein: CASSEGQSEAFF
J gene: TRBJ1-2; clone size: .; V gene: TRBV3-1; D gene: .; CDR3 DNA: TGTGCCAGCAGCCAAGAGTGGGGGGCGAGTAGGAATGGCTACACCTTC; CDR3 protein: CASSQEWGASRNGYTF